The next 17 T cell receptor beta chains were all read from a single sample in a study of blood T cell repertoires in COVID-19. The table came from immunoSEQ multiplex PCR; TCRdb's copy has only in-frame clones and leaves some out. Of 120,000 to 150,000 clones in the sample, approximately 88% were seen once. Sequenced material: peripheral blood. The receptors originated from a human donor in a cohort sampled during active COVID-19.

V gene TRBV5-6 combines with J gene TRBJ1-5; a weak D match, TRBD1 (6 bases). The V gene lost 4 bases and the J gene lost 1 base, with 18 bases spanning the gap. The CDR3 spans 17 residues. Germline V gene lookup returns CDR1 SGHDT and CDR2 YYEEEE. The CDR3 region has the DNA TGTGCCAGCAGCCGGCAGGACAGCAAGCTCAGCAATCAGCCCCAGCATTTT. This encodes CASSRQDSKLSNQPQHF. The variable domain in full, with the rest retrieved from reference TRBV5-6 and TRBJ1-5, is DAGVTQSPTHLIKTRGQQVTLRCSPKSGHDTVSWYQQALGQGPQFIFQYYEEEERQRGNFPDRFSGHQFPNYSSELNVNALLLGDSALYLCASSRQDSKLSNQPQHFGDGTRLSIL.

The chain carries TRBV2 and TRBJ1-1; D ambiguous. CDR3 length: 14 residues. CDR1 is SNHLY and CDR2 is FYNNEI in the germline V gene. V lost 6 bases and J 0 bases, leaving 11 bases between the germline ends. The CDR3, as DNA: TGTGCCAGCAGGAGAGAGGCAATGAACACTGAAGCTTTCTTT. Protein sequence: CASRREAMNTEAFF.

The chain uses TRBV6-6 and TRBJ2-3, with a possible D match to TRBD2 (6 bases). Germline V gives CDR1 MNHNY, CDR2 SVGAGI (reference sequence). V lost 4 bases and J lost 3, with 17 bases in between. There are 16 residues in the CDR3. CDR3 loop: CASSSRGGWRTDTQYF. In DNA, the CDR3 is TGTGCCAGCAGTTCCCGAGGAGGGTGGAGGACAGATACGCAGTATTTT.

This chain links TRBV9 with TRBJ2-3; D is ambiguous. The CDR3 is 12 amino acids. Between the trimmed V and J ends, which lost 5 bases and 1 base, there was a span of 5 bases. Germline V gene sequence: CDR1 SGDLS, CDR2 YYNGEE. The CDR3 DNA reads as TGTGCCAGCAGTGAGGGCACAGATACGCAGTATTTT. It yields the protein CASSEGTDTQYF. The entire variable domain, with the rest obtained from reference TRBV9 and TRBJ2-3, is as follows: DSGVTQTPKHLITATGQRVTLRCSPRSGDLSVYWYQQSLDQGLQFLIQYYNGEERAKGNILERFSAQQFPDLHSELNLSSLELGDSALYFCASSEGTDTQYFGPGTRLTVL.

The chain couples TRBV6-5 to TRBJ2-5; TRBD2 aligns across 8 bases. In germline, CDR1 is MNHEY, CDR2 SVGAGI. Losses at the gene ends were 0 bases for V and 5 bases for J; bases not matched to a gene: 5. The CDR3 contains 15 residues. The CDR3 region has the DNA TGTGCCAGCAGTTACTCGGGACTAGGGGAGGAGACCCAGTACTTC. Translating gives CASSYSGLGEETQYF.

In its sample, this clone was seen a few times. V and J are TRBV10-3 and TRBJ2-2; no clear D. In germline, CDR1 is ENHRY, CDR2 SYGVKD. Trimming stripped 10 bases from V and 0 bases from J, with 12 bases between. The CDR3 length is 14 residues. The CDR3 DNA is TGTGCCACCCGGGTTGAGTCGAACACCGGGGAGCTGTTTTTT. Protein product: CATRVESNTGELFF.

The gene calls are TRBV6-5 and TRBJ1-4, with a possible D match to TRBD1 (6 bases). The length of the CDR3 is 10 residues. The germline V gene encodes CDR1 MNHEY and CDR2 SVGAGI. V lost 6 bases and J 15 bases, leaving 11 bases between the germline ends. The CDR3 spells CASRQGGLFF. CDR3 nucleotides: TGTGCCAGCAGACAGGGAGGGTTGTTTTTT.

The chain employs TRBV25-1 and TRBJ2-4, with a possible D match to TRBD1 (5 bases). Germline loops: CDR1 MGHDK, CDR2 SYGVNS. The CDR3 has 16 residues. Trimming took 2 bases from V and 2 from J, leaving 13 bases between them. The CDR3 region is CASSEGHSGTKNIQYF. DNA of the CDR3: TGTGCCAGCAGTGAAGGACATTCTGGGACCAAAAACATTCAGTACTTC.

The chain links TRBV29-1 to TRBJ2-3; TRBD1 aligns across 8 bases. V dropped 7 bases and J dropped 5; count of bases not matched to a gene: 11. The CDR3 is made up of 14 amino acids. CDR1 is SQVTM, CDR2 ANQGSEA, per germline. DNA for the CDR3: TGCAGCGCCCGAAGGCAGGGGGCGCGAGATACGCAGTATTTT. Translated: CSARRQGARDTQYF.

The CDR3 here is CASSGRTGGSFF. In DNA, the CDR3 is TGTGCCAGCAGTGGCCGGACAGGAGGATCTTTCTTT. The chain combines TRBV25-1 with TRBJ1-1, with TRBD1 matching 7 bases. The CDR3 extends over 12 amino acids. Germline CDR1 MGHDK, CDR2 SYGVNS. After removal of 4 bases from V and 12 bases from J, the junction contained 8 bases not matched to a gene.

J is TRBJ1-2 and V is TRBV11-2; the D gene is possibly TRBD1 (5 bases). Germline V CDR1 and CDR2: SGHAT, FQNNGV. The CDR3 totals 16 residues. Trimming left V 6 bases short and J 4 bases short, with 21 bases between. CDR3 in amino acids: CASSKGPEPQGYGYTF. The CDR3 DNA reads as TGTGCCAGCAGTAAAGGCCCGGAACCTCAGGGCTATGGCTACACCTTC.

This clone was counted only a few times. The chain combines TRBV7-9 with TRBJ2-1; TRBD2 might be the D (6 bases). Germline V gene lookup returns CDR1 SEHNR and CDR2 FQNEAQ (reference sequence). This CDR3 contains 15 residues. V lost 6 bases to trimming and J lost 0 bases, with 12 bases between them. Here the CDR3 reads CASSKDYYSYNEQFF. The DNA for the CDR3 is TGTGCCAGCAGTAAGGACTACTACTCCTACAATGAGCAGTTCTTC.

CDR3 DNA sequence: TGTGCCAGCAGTTTATCCGGGACAGGGGTTTTCCCTCTAGAGGCGAACACTGAAGCTTTCTTT. The encoded protein is CASSLSGTGVFPLEANTEAFF. This rearrangement joins TRBV27 to TRBJ1-1, with 10 positions matching TRBD1. V was pared by 0 bases and J by 1 base, with 17 bases of the junction left unmatched. The CDR3 totals 21 residues. Germline V gene data show CDR1 as MNHEY and CDR2 as SMNVEV (reference sequence).

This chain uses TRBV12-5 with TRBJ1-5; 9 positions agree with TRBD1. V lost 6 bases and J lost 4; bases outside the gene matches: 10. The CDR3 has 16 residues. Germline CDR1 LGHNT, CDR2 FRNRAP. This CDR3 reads CASGTWDRAFNQPQHF. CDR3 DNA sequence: TGTGCTAGTGGGACGTGGGACAGGGCCTTTAATCAGCCCCAGCATTTT. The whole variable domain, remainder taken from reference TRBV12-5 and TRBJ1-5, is DARVTQTPRHKVTEMGQEVTMRCQPILGHNTVFWYRQTMMQGLELLAYFRNRAPLDDSGMPKDRFSAEMPDATLATLKIQPSEPRDSAVYFCASGTWDRAFNQPQHFGDGTRLSIL.

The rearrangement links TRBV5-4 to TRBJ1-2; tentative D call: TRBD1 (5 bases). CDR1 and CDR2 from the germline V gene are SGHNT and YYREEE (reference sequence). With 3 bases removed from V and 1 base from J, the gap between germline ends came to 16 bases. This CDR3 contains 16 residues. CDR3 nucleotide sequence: TGTGCCAGCAGCTGGGACCCGGGACTGAATAACTATGGCTACACCTTC. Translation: CASSWDPGLNNYGYTF.

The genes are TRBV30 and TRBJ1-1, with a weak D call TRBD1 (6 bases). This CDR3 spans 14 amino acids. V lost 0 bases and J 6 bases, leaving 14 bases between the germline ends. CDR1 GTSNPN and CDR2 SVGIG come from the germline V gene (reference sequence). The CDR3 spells CAWSVGVAGAEAFF. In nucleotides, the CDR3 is TGTGCCTGGAGTGTAGGGGTGGCAGGGGCTGAAGCTTTCTTT.

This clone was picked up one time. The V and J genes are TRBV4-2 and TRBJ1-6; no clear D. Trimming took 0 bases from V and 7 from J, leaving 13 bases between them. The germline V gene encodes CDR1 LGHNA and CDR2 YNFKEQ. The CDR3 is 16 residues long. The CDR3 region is CASSQEAGNENSPLHF. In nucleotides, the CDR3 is TGTGCCAGCAGCCAAGAAGCCGGGAATGAGAATTCACCCCTCCACTTT.